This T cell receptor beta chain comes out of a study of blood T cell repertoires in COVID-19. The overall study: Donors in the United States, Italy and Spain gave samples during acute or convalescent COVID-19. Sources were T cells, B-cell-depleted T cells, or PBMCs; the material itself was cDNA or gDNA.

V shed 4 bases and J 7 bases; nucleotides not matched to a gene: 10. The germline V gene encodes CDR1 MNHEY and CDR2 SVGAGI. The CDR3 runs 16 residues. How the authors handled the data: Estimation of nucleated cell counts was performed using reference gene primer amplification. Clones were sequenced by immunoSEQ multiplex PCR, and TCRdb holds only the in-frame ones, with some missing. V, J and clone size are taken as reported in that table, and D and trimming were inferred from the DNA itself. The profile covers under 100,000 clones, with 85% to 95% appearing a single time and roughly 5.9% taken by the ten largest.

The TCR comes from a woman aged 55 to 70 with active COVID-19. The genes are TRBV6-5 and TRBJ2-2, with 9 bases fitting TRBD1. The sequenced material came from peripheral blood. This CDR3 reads CASSSGTGLFGGELFF. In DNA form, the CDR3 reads TGTGCCAGCAGTTCCGGGACAGGGCTCTTTGGCGGGGAGCTGTTTTTT.